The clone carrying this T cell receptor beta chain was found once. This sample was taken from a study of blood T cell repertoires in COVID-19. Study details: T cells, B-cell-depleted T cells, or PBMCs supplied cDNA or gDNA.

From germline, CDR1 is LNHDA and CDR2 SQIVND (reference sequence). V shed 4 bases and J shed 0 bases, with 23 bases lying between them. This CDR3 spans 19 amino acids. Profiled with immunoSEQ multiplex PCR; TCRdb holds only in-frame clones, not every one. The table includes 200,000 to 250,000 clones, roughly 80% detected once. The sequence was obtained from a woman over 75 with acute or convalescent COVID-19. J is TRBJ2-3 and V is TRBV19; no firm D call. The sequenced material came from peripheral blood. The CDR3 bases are TGTGCCAGTAGTAGACACCAATCAGACGGATCAACTAGCACAGATACGCAGTATTTT. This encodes CASSRHQSDGSTSTDTQYF.